This TCR beta chain was captured by sequencing in a study of OX40 agonist ivuxolimab in advanced cancers. Study background: Partial responses were achieved by three patients, one with hepatocellular carcinoma and two with cutaneous melanoma.

Germline V CDR1 and CDR2: WSHSY, SAAADI. The CDR3 loop spans 12 amino acids. The ends were cut back, 7 bases at V and 6 bases at J, with 13 bases in the middle. Drawing of blood for sampling happened at baseline, at cycle 4 day 1, and at cycle 7 day 1. Generated by immunoSEQ multiplex PCR, the TCRdb table keeps only in-frame clones and is missing some. The sample holds tens of thousands of clones; 80% to 90% are singletons and the top ten take about an eighth. This clone was observed a handful of times. The TCR comes from an adult with an advanced solid tumor such as melanoma, head and neck, liver or kidney cancer. Sequenced here: CD4+ or CD8+ T cells sorted from blood, sampled in a trial of the OX40 agonist ivuxolimab. J is TRBJ2-7 and V is TRBV10-2; a weak D match, TRBD1 (5 bases). CDR3 in amino acids: CASTKGPGEQYF. DNA for the CDR3: TGCGCCAGCACAAAGGGGCCTGGCGAGCAGTACTTC.